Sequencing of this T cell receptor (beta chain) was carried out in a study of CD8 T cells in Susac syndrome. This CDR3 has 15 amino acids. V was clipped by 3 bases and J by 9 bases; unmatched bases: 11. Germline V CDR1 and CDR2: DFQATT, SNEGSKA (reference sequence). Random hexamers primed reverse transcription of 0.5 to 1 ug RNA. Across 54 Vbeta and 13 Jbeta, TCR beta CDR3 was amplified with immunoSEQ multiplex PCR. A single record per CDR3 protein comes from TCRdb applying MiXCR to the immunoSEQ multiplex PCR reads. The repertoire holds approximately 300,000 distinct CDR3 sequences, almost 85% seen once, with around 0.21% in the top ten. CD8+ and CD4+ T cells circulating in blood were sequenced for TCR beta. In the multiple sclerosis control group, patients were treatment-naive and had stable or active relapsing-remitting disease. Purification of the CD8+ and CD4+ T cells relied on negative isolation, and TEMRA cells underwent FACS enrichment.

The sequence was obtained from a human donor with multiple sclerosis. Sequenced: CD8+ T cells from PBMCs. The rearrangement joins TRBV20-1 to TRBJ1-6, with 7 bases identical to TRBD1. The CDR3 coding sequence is TGCAGTGCTAGTCGAGGGGGCGAAGAGATTTCACCCCTCCACTTT. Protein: CSASRGGEEISPLHF.